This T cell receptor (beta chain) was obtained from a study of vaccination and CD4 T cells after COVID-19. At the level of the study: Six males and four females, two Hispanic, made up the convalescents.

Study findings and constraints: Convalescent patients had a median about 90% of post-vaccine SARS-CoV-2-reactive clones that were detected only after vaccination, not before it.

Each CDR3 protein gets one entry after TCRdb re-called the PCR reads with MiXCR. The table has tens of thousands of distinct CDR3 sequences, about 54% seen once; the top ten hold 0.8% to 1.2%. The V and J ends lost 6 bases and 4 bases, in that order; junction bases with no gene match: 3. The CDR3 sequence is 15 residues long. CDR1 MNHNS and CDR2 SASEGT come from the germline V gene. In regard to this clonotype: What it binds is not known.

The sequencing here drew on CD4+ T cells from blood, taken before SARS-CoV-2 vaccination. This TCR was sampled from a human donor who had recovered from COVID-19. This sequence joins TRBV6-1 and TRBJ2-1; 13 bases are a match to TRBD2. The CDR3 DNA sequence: TGTGCCAGCAGGGGACTAGCGGGGCCATACAATGAGCAGTTCTTC. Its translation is CASRGLAGPYNEQFF.